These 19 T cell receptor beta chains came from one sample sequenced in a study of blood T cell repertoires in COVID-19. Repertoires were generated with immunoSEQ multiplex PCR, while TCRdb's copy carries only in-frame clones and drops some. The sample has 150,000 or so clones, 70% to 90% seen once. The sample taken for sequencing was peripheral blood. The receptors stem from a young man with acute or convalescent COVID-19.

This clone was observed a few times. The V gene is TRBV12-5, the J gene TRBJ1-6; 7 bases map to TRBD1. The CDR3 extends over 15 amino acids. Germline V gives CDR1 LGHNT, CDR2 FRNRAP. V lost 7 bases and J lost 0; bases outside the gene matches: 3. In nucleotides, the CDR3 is TGTGCTAGTGCCCGGGACAGCTCCTATAATTCACCCCTCCACTTT. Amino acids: CASARDSSYNSPLHF.

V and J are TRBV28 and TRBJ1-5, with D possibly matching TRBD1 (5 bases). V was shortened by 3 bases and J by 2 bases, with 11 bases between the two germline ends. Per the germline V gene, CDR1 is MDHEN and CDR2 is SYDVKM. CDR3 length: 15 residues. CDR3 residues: CASSFGGRGNQPQHF. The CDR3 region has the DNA TGTGCCAGCAGTTTCGGGGGAAGAGGCAATCAGCCCCAGCATTTT.

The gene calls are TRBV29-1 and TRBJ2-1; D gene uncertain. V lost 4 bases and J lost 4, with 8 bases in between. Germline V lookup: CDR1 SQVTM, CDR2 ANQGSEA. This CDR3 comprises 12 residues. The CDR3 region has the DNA TGCAGCGTTGTTGGCAGGTACAATGAGCAGTTCTTC. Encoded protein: CSVVGRYNEQFF.

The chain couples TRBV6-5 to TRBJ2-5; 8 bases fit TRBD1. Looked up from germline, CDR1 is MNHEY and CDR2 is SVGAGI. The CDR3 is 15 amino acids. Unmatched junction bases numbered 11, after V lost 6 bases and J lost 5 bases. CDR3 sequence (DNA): TGTGCCAGCAGCCAGGGGGCCTATAGGGGTGAGACCCAGTACTTC. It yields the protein CASSQGAYRGETQYF.

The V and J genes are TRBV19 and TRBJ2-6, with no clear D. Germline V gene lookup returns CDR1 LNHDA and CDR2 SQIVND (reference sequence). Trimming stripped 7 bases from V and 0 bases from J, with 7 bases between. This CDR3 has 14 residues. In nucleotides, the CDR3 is TGTGCCAGTATCCCCCGCTCTGGGGCCAACGTCCTGACTTTC. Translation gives CASIPRSGANVLTF.

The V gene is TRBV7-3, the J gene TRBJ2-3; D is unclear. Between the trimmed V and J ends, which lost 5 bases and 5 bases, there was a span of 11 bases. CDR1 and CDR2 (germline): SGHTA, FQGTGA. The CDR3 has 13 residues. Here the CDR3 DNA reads TGTGCCAGCAGCCCCTCGTTCGGAGATACGCAGTATTTT. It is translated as CASSPSFGDTQYF. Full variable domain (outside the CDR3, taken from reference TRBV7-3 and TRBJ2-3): GAGVSQTPSNKVTEKGKYVELRCDPISGHTALYWYRQSLGQGPEFLIYFQGTGAADDSGLPNDRFFAVRPEGSVSTLKIQRTERGDSAVYLCASSPSFGDTQYFGPGTRLTVL.

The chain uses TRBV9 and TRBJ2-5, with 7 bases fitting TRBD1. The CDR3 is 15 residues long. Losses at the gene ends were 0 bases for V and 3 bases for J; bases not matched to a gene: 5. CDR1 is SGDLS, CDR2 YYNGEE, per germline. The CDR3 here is CASSVVGGQEETQYF. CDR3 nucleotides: TGTGCCAGCAGCGTAGTAGGAGGACAGGAAGAGACCCAGTACTTC.

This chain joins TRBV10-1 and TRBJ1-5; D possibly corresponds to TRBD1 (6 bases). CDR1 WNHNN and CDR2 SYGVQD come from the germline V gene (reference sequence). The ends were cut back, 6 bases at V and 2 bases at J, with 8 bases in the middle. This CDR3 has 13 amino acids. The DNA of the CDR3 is TGCGCCAGCAGAGGGGGAGGCAATCAGCCCCAGCATTTT. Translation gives CASRGGGNQPQHF.

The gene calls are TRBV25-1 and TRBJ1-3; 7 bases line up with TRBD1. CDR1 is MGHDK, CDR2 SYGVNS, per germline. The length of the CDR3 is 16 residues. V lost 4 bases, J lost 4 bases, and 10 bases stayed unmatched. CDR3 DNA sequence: TGTGCCAGCAGTGCCCCGACAGGGCCCGACGGAAACACCATATATTTT. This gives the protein CASSAPTGPDGNTIYF.

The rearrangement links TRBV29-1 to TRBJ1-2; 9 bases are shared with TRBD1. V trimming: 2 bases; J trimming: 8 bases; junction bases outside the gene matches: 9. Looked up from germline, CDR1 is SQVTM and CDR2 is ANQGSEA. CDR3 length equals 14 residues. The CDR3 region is CSVEWDRVRGGYTF. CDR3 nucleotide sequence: TGCAGCGTTGAATGGGACAGGGTGCGCGGGGGCTACACCTTC.

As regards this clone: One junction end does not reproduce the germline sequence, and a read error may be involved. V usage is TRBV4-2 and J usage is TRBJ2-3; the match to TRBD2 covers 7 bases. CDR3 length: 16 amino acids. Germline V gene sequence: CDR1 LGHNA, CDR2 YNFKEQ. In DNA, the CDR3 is TGTGCCAGCAGTCAAGAATCCAGGGCGGGGGCAGATACGCAGTATTTT. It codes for CASSQESRAGADTQYF.

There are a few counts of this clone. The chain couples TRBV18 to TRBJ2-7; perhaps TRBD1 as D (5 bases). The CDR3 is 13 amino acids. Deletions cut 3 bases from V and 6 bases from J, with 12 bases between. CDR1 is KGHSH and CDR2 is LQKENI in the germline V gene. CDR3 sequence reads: CASSPGHESEQYV. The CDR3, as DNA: TGTGCCAGCTCACCGGGGCACGAGTCCGAGCAGTACGTC.

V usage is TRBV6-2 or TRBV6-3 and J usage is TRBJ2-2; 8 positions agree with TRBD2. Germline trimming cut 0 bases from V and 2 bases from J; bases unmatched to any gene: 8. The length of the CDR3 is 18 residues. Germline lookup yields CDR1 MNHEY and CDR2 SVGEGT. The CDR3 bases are TGTGCCAGCAGTTACTCGCTGGCGGGGGGTAGAAACACCGGGGAGCTGTTTTTT. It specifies CASSYSLAGGRNTGELFF.

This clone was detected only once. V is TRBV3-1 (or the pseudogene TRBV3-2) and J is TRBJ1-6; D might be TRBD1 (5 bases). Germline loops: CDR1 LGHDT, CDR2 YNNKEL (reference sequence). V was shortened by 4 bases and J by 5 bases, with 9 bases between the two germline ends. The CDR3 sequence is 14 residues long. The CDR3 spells CASSLRQNNSPLHF. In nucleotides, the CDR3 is TGTGCCAGCAGCCTTAGACAGAATAATTCACCCCTCCACTTT.

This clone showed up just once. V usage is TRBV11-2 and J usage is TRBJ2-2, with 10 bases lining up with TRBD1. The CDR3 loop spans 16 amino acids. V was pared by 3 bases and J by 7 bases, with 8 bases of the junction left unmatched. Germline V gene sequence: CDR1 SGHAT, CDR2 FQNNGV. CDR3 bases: TGTGCCAGCAGCTTTTCCAAGGGACAGGGGAGCGGGGAGCTGTTTTTT. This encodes CASSFSKGQGSGELFF.

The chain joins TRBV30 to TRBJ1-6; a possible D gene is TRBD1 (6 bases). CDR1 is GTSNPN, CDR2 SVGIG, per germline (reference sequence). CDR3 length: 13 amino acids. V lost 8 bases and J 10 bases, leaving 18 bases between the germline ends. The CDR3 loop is CAGSMGAQSPLHF. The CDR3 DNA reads TGTGCCGGTAGTATGGGGGCTCAATCACCCCTCCACTTT.

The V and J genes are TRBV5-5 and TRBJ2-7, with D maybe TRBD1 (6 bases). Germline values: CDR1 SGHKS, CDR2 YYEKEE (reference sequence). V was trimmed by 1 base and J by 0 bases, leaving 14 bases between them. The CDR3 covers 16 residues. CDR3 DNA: TGTGCCAGCAGCTTGTTTTTTTCGGACAGCTCCTACGAGCAGTACGTC. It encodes CASSLFFSDSSYEQYV.

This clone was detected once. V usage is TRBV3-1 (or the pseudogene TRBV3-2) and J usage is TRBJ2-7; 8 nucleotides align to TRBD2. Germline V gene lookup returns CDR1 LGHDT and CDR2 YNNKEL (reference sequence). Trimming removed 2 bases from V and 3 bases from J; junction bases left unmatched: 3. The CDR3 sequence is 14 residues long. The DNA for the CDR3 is TGTGCCAGCAGCCAACCGGGACTAGTCTACGAGCAGTACTTC. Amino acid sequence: CASSQPGLVYEQYF.

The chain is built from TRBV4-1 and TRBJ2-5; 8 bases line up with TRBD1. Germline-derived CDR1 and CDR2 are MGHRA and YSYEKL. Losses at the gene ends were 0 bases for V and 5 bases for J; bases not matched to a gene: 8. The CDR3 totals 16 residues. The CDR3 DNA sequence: TGCGCCAGCAGCCAAGAGGGGCAGGGGGCGAGGGAGACCCAGTACTTC. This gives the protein CASSQEGQGARETQYF.